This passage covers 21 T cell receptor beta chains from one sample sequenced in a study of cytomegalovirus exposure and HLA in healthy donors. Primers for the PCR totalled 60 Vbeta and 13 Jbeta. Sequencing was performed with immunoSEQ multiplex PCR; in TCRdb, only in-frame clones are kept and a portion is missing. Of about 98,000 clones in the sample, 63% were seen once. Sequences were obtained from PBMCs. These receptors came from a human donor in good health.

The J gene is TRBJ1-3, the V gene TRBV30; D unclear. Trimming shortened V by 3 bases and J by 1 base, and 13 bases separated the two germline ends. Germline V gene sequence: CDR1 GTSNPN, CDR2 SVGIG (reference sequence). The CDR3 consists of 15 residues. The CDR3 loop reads CAWSEQRLSGNTIYF. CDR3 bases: TGTGCCTGGAGCGAACAAAGACTTTCTGGAAACACCATATATTTT.

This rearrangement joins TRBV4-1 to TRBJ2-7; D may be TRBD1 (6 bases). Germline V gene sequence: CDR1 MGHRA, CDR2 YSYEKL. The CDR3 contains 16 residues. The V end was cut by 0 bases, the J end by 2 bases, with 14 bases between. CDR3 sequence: CASSQDGSGVPYEQYF. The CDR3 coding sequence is TGCGCCAGCAGCCAAGACGGTTCAGGGGTGCCCTACGAGCAGTACTTC.

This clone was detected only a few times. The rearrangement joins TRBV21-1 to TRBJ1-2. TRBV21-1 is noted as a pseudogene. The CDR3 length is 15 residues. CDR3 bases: TGTGCCAGCAGTAACCGTCGGCCCGGCGGGGAATGCTACACCTTC. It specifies CASSNRRPGGECYTF.

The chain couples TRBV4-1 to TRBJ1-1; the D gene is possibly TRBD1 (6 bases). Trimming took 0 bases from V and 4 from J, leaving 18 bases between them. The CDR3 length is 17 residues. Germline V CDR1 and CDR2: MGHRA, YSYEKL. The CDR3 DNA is TGCGCCAGCAGCCAAGAGATTCCTTGGGGGCCCAGCACTGAAGCTTTCTTT. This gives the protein CASSQEIPWGPSTEAFF.

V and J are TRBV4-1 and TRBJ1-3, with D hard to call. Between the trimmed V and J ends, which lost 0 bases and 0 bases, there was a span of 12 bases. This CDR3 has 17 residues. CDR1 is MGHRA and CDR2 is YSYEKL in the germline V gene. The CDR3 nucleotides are TGCGCCAGCAGCCAAGACGGGAGACCGACCTCTGGAAACACCATATATTTT. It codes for CASSQDGRPTSGNTIYF.

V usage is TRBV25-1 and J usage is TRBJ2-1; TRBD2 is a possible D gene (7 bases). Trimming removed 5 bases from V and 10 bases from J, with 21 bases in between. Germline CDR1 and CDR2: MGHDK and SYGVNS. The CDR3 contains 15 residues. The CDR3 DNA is TGTGCCAGCAGTCTGGGGGGGCTTAATAGTAGGGAGCAGTTCTTC. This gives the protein CASSLGGLNSREQFF.

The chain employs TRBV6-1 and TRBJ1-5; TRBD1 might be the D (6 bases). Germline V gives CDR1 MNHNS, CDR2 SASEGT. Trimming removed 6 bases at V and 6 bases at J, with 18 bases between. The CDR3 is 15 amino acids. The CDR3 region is CASRMRQVGAQPQHF. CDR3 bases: TGTGCCAGCAGGATGAGACAGGTGGGTGCTCAGCCCCAGCATTTT.

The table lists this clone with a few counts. The CDR3 sequence: CASSPAAGGVTYEQYF. DNA of the CDR3: TGTGCCAGCAGCCCTGCTGCAGGGGGCGTAACCTACGAGCAGTACTTC. The genes are TRBV7-2 and TRBJ2-7, with TRBD1 matching over 8 bases. CDR1 and CDR2 (germline): SGHTA, FQGNSA. Trimming took 5 bases from V and 2 from J; bases not matched to a gene: 11. The CDR3 has 16 amino acids.

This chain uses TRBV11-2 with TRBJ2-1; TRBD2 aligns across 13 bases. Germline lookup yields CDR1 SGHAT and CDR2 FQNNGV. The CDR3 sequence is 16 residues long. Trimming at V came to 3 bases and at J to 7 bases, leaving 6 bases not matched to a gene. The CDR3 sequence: CASSLLSGLAGNEQFF. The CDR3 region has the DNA TGTGCCAGCAGCTTGTTGTCGGGACTAGCGGGAAATGAGCAGTTCTTC.

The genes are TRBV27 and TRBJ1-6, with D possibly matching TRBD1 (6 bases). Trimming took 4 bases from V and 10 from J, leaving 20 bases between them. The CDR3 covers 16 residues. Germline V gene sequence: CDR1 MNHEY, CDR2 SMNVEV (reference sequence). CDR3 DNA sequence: TGTGCCAGCAGTTACCAGGGGACCCCGGCAGGGTCACCCCTCCACTTT. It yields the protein CASSYQGTPAGSPLHF.

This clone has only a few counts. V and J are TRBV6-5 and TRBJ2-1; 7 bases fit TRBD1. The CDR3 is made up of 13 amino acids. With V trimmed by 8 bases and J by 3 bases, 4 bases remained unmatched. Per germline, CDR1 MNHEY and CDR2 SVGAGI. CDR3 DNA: TGTGCCAGCGGTAGGGACAGCTACAATGAGCAGTTCTTC. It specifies CASGRDSYNEQFF.

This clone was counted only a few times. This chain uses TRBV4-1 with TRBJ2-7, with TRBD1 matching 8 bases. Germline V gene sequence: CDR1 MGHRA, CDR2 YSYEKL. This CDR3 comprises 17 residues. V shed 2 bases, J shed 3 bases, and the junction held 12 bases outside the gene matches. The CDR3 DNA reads TGCGCCAGCAGCCAACAAGAGCCGGGACAGGCTGTCTACGAGCAGTACTTC. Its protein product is CASSQQEPGQAVYEQYF.

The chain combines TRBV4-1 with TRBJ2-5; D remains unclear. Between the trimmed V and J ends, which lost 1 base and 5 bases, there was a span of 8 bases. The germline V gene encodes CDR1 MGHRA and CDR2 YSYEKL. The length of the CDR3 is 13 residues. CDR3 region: CASSQASYETQYF. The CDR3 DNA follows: TGCGCCAGCAGCCAAGCTAGTTACGAGACCCAGTACTTC.

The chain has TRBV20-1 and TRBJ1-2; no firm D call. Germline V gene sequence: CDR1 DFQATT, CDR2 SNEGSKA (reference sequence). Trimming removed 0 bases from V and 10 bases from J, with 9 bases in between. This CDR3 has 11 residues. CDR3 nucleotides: TGCAGTGCTAGAGATGGGCCTGTCTACACCTTC. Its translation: CSARDGPVYTF.

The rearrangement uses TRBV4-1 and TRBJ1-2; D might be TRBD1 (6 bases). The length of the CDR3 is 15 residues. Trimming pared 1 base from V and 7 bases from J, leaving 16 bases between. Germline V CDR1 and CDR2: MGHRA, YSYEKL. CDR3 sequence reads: CASSQADSLIGGYTF. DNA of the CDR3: TGCGCCAGCAGCCAAGCGGACAGCCTTATAGGTGGCTACACCTTC.

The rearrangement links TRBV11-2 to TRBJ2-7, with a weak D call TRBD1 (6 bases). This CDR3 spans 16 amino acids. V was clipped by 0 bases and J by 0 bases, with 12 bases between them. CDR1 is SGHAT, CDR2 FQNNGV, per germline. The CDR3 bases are TGTGCCAGCAGCTTAGAGGGGGCCGTTAGCTCCTACGAGCAGTACTTC. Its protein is CASSLEGAVSSYEQYF.

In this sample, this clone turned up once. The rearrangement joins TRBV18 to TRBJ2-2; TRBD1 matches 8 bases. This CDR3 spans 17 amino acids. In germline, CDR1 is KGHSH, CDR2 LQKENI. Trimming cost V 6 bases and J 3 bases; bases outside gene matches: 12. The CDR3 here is CASSRLQGAQDTGELFF. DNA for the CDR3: TGTGCCAGCTCCCGGCTCCAGGGGGCGCAGGACACCGGGGAGCTGTTTTTT.

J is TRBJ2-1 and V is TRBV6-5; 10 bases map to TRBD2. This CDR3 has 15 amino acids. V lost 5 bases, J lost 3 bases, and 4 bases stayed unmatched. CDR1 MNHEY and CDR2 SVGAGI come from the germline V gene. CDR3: CASSPGTSVYNEQFF. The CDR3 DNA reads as TGTGCCAGCAGTCCCGGGACTAGCGTCTACAATGAGCAGTTCTTC.

CDR3 bases: TGTGCCATCCGGACAGGGGGCAGCGGGAACACTGAAGCTTTCTTT. This sequence encodes CAIRTGGSGNTEAFF. This chain joins TRBV6-1 and TRBJ1-1, with TRBD1 matching over 11 bases. J was trimmed by 1 base and V by 10 bases; bases with no gene match: 8. The CDR3 contains 15 residues. Germline V gene sequence: CDR1 MNHNS, CDR2 SASEGT.

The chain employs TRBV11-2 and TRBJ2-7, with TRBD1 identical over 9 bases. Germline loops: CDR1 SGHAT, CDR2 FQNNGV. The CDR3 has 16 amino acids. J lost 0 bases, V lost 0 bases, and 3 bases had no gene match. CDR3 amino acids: CASSLEGTGSSYEQYF. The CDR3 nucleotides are TGTGCCAGCAGCTTAGAGGGGACAGGGAGCTCCTACGAGCAGTACTTC.

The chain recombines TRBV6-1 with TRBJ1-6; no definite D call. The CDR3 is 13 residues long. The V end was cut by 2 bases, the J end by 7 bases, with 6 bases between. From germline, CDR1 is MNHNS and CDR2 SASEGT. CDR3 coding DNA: TGTGCCAGCAGTGAAAAAGAGAATTCACCCCTCCACTTT. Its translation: CASSEKENSPLHF.